Here is one TCR beta chain with its context. Using its own MiXCR run on the 5' RACE reads, TCRdb lists one record per CDR3 protein. The data contain approximately 340,000 distinct CDR3 sequences, approximately 13% of them seen just once; the ten biggest clones take up over 20%. The data originate from a study of T-cell memory formation after mild COVID-19. Germline V gives CDR1 DFQATT, CDR2 SNEGSKA (reference sequence). The length of the CDR3 is 15 residues. The sample comprised PBMCs or a T cell subset sorted from them (not recorded which). The source of this sequence is a man between 18 and 29 years old who had mild COVID-19 (a few samples of this study predate the infection). Cell type and time point are not known. J is TRBJ1-6 and V is TRBV20-1, with D possibly matching TRBD1 (5 bases). CDR3 region: CTIPYEGQSNSPLHF. DNA for the CDR3: TGCACAATCCCCTATGAGGGGCAATCTAATTCACCCCTCCACTTT.